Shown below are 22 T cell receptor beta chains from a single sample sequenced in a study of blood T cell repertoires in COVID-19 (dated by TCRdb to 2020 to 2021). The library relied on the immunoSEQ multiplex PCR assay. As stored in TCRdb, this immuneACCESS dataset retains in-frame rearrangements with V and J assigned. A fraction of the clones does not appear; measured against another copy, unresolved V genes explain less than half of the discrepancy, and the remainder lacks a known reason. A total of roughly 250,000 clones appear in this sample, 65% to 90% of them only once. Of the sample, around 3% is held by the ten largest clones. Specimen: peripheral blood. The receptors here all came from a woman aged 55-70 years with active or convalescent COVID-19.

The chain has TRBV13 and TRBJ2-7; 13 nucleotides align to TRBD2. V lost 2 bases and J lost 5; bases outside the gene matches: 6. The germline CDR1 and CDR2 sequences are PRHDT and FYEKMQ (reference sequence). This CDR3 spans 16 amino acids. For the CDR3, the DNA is TGTGCCAGCAGCTTATACGGGACTAGCGGGGATCACGAGCAGTACTTC. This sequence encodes CASSLYGTSGDHEQYF.

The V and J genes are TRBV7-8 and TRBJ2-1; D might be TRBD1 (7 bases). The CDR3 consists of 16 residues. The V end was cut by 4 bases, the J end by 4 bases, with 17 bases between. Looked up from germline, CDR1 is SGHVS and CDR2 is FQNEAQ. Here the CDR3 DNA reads TGTGCCAGCAGCTCTATGCGCAGGGGGGATTACAATGAGCAGTTCTTC. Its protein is CASSSMRRGDYNEQFF.

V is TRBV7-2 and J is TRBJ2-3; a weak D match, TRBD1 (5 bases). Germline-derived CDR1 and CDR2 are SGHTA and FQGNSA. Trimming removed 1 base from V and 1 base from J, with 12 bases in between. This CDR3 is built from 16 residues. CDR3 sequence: CASSLDATVRTDTQYF. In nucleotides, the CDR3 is TGTGCCAGCAGCTTAGATGCGACAGTACGCACAGATACGCAGTATTTT.

As DNA, the CDR3 is TGTGCCAGCAGCGCCCCGGGTCCTCTGAGAGCCTATGGCTACACCTTC. It yields the protein CASSAPGPLRAYGYTF. The gene calls are TRBV9 and TRBJ1-2; D is unresolved. Trimming took 3 bases from V and 4 from J, leaving 19 bases between them. This CDR3 comprises 16 residues. In germline, CDR1 is SGDLS, CDR2 YYNGEE.

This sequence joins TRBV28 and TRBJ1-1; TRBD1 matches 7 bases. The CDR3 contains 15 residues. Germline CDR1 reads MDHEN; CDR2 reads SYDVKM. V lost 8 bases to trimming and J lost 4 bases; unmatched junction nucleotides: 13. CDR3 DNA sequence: TGTGCCAGCCCTCCGCCCGGGGCAGGGGGCACTGAAGCTTTCTTT. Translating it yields CASPPPGAGGTEAFF. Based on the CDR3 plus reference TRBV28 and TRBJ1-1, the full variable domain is DVKVTQSSRYLVKRTGEKVFLECVQDMDHENMFWYRQDPGLGLRLIYFSYDVKMKEKGDIPEGYSVSREKKERFSLILESASTNQTSMYLCASPPPGAGGTEAFFGQGTRLTVV.

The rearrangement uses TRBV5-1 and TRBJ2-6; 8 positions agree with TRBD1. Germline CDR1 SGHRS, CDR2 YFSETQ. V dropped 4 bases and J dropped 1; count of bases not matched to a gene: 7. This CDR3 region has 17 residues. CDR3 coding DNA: TGCGCCAGCAGCGATACAGGGGGATCGTCTGGGGCCAACGTCCTGACTTTC. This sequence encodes CASSDTGGSSGANVLTF.

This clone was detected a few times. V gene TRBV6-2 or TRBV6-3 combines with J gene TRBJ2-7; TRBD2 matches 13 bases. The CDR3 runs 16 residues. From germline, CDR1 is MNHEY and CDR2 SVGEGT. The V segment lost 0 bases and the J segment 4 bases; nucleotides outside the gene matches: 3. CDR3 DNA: TGTGCCAGCAGTTACTCAACTAGCGGGGGGGCATACGAGCAGTACTTC. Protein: CASSYSTSGGAYEQYF.

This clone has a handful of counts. In DNA form, the CDR3 reads TGTGCCAGCAGCTTCGAAAGGGAGGAGGTGCAGTACTTC. Protein: CASSFEREEVQYF. This rearrangement joins TRBV11-3 to TRBJ2-7, with TRBD2 as a possible D gene (6 bases). Between the trimmed V and J ends, which lost 3 bases and 9 bases, there was a span of 15 bases. This CDR3 spans 13 amino acids. Germline V CDR1 and CDR2: SGHNT, YENEEA.

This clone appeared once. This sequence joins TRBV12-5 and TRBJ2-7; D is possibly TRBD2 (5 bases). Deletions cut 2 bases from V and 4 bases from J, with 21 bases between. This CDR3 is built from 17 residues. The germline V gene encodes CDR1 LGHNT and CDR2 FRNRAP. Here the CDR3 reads CASGLPRSGGRRYEQYF. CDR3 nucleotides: TGTGCTAGTGGTTTGCCCCGGTCTGGAGGCCGACGTTACGAGCAGTACTTC.

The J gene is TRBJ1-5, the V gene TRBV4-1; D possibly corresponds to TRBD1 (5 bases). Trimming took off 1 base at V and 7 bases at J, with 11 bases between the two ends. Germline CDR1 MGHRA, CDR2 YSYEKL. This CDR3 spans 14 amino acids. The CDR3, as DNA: TGCGCCAGCAGCCAAGGGTCCAGGGCACAGCCCCAGCATTTT. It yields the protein CASSQGSRAQPQHF.

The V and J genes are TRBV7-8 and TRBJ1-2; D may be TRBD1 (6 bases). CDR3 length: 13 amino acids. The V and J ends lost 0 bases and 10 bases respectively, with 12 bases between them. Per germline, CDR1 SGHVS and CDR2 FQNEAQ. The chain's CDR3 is CASSLAGGGHYTF. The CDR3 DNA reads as TGTGCCAGCAGCTTAGCGGGCGGGGGACACTACACCTTC.

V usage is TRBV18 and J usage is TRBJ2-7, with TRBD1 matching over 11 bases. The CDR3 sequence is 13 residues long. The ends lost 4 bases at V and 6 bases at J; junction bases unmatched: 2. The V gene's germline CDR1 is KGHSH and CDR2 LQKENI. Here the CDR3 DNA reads TGTGCCAGCTCACGGACAGGGGGCGGCGAGCAGTACTTC. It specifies CASSRTGGGEQYF.

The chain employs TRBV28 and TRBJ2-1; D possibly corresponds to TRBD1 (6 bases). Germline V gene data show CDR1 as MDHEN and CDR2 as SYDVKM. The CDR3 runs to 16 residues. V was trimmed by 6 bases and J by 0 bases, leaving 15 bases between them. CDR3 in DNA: TGTGCCAGCAGCACGATTCAGGGGATCTCCTACAATGAGCAGTTCTTC. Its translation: CASSTIQGISYNEQFF. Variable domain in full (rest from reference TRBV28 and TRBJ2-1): DVKVTQSSRYLVKRTGEKVFLECVQDMDHENMFWYRQDPGLGLRLIYFSYDVKMKEKGDIPEGYSVSREKKERFSLILESASTNQTSMYLCASSTIQGISYNEQFFGPGTRLTVL.

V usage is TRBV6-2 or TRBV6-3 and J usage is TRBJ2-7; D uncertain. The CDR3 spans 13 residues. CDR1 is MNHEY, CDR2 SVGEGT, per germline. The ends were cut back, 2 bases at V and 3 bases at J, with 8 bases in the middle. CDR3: CASSYPANYEQYF. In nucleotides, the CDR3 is TGTGCCAGCAGTTACCCTGCTAACTACGAGCAGTACTTC.

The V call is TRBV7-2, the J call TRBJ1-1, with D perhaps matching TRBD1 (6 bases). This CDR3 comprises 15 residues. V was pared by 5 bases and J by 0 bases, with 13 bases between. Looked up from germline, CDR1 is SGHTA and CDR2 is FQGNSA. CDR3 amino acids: CASSPQTGMNTEAFF. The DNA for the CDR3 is TGTGCCAGCAGCCCCCAGACAGGTATGAACACTGAAGCTTTCTTT.

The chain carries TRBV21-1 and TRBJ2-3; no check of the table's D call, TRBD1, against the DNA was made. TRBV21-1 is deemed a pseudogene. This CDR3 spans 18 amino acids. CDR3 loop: CASSKGFLGDCGTDTQYF. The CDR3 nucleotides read TGTGCCAGCAGCAAAGGGTTCCTAGGGGATTGCGGCACAGATACGCAGTATTTT.

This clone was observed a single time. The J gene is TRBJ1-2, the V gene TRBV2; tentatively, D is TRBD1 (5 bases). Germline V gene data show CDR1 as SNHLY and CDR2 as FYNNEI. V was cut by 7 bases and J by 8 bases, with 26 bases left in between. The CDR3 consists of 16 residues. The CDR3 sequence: CASIQTSTARHRGYTF. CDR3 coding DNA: TGTGCCAGCATCCAAACCTCTACAGCCAGGCACAGGGGCTACACCTTC.

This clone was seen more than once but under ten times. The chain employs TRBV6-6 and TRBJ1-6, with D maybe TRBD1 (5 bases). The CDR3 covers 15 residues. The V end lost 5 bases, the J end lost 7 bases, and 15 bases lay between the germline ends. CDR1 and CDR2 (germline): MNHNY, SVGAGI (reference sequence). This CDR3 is CASSQTTGENSPLHF. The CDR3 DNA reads TGTGCCAGCAGTCAAACCACAGGAGAGAATTCACCCCTCCACTTT.

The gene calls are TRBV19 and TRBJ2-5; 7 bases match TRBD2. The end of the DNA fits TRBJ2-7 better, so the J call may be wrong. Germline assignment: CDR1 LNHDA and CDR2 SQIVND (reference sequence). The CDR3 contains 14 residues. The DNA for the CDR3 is TGTGCCAGTAGTGCCCTAGCGGCCTCCTACGAGCAGTACTTC. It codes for CASSALAASYEQYF.

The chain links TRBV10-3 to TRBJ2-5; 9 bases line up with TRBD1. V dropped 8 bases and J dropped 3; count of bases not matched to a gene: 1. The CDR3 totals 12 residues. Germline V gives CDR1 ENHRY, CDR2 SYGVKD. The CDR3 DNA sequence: TGTGCCATCGGGACAGGGAAAGAGACCCAGTACTTC. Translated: CAIGTGKETQYF.

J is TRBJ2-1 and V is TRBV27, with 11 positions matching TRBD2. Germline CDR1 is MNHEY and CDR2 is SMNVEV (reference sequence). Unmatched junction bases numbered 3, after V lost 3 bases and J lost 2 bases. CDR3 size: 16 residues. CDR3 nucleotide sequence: TGTGCCAGCAGTTTTGGGACTAGCGGCACCTACAATGAGCAGTTCTTC. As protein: CASSFGTSGTYNEQFF.

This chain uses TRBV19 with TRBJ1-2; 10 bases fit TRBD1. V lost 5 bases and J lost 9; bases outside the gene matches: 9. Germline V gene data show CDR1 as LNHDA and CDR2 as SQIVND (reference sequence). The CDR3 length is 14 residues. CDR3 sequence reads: CASSLNGQGDSYTF. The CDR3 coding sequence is TGTGCCAGTAGTCTTAACGGACAGGGGGATAGCTACACCTTC.